What follows is one T cell receptor beta chain and its context. Antigen unknown. Germline assignment: CDR1 MGHRA and CDR2 YSYEKL. The CDR3 has 13 amino acids. V was shortened by 3 bases and J by 5 bases, with 10 bases between the two germline ends. The data stem from a study of CD8 T cells in ankylosing spondylitis. Overall study findings and caveats: Matched ankylosing spondylitis synovial fluid reportedly showed significant enrichment of disease-linked clones. Made up of eight highly homologous variants, a TCR beta motif appeared characteristic of ankylosing spondylitis blood.

TCR beta libraries were made by quantitative 5'-RACE with molecular barcodes. TCRdb itself ran the 5' RACE reads through MiXCR, one entry per CDR3 protein. The data show some 250,000 distinct CDR3 sequences, 24% seen once. Sequenced sample: blood, either unsorted or a sorted T cell fraction (not recorded which). The chain is built from TRBV4-1 and TRBJ2-5; D call uncertain. The source of this sequence is a male donor with ankylosing spondylitis or in good health (not recorded which). The CDR3: CASSQGVFETQYF. The CDR3 DNA reads TGCGCCAGCAGCCAGGGTGTATTTGAGACCCAGTACTTC.